These 23 T cell receptor beta chains share one sample of origin, sequenced in a study of cytomegalovirus exposure and HLA in healthy donors. With 60 Vbeta and 13 Jbeta primers, the PCR was carried out. Assay: immunoSEQ multiplex PCR; the TCRdb copy retains only in-frame clones and omits some. The sample has some 200,000 clones, roughly four fifths seen once. Sequencing was performed on PBMCs. The receptor set was obtained from a woman aged 18-35 years in good health and CMV-seronegative.

This chain joins TRBV7-9 and TRBJ2-2; maybe TRBD1 (6 bases). Germline lookup yields CDR1 SEHNR and CDR2 FQNEAQ (reference sequence). V was trimmed by 0 bases and J by 0 bases, leaving 8 bases between them. The CDR3 consists of 16 residues. The CDR3 DNA follows: TGTGCCAGCAGCTTAGCGGGGGCAACGAACACCGGGGAGCTGTTTTTT. Translation gives CASSLAGATNTGELFF.

This sequence joins TRBV6-6 and TRBJ2-6; D remains ambiguous. Germline V gives CDR1 MNHNY, CDR2 SVGAGI (reference sequence). Trimming cost V 6 bases and J 3 bases, with 12 bases left between them. The CDR3 consists of 15 residues. The CDR3 sequence: CASSPQNDGANVLTF. CDR3 sequence (DNA): TGTGCCAGCAGCCCCCAGAATGATGGGGCCAACGTCCTGACTTTC.

The J gene is TRBJ2-3, the V gene TRBV7-2; 9 nucleotides line up with TRBD2. Trimming at V came to 5 bases and at J to 4 bases, leaving 7 bases not matched to a gene. This CDR3 is 15 amino acids long. Germline V gene sequence: CDR1 SGHTA, CDR2 FQGNSA. Here the CDR3 reads CASSNSGRGADTQYF. CDR3 bases: TGTGCCAGCAGCAATAGCGGGAGAGGGGCAGATACGCAGTATTTT.

This chain links TRBV5-4 with TRBJ1-2; 7 bases agree with TRBD1. Germline V gene lookup returns CDR1 SGHNT and CDR2 YYREEE (reference sequence). Losses at the gene ends were 6 bases for V and 4 bases for J; bases not matched to a gene: 15. The CDR3 is 16 amino acids. The CDR3 bases are TGTGCCAGCACACCCCAGGGGGGAACGGTCGGCTATGGCTACACCTTC. Protein: CASTPQGGTVGYGYTF.

This rearrangement joins TRBV9 to TRBJ2-5, with 8 bases lining up with TRBD2. Germline V CDR1 and CDR2: SGDLS, YYNGEE. V shed 0 bases and J 0 bases; nucleotides not matched to a gene: 1. The CDR3 has 15 amino acids. The CDR3 reads CASSVGGGYQETQYF. DNA for the CDR3: TGTGCCAGCAGCGTAGGCGGGGGGTACCAAGAGACCCAGTACTTC. The full variable domain, its missing parts supplied by reference TRBV9 and TRBJ2-5, is DSGVTQTPKHLITATGQRVTLRCSPRSGDLSVYWYQQSLDQGLQFLIQYYNGEERAKGNILERFSAQQFPDLHSELNLSSLELGDSALYFCASSVGGGYQETQYFGPGTRLLVL.

The chain is built from TRBV6-5 and TRBJ2-5, with TRBD1 matching over 7 bases. Near its end, the DNA agrees better with TRBJ2-7, so the J call may be wrong. The CDR3 sequence is 13 residues long. In germline, CDR1 is MNHEY, CDR2 SVGAGI. CDR3 region: CASRNTGAGEQYF. CDR3 in DNA: TGTGCCAGCAGAAACACAGGGGCAGGCGAGCAGTACTTC.

The chain uses TRBV6-5 and TRBJ2-3; D is undetermined. Germline CDR1 is MNHEY and CDR2 is SVGAGI. Trimming took off 5 bases at V and 2 bases at J, with 11 bases between the two ends. CDR3 size: 14 residues. The CDR3 is CASSTGASTDTQYF. The DNA for the CDR3 is TGTGCCAGCAGTACCGGAGCATCCACAGATACGCAGTATTTT.

Regarding this clone: One end of the junction is discordant with germline, which a read error may explain. Other DNA sequences in this sample translate to the same CDR3. The V and J genes are TRBV10-2 and TRBJ2-4; 7 bases fit TRBD1. This CDR3 contains 17 residues. Germline CDR1 is WSHSY and CDR2 is SAAADI. This CDR3 reads CASSESGPGGSKNIQYF. The CDR3 nucleotides are TGCGCCAGTAGTGAGTCAGGTCCAGGGGGTTCAAAAAACATTCAGTACTTC.

V and J are TRBV30 and TRBJ2-4, with 11 bases that match TRBD1. The J segment lost 6 bases and the V segment lost 2 bases, leaving 3 bases of the junction unmatched. This CDR3 comprises 14 residues. Germline values: CDR1 GTSNPN, CDR2 SVGIG (reference sequence). The CDR3 spells CAWSIGQGANIQYF. The DNA of the CDR3 is TGTGCCTGGAGTATTGGACAGGGGGCAAACATTCAGTACTTC.

This chain links TRBV5-1 with TRBJ1-1; perhaps TRBD1 as D (5 bases). Trimming stripped 0 bases from V and 2 bases from J, with 11 bases between. CDR3 length equals 15 residues. Germline V gene lookup returns CDR1 SGHRS and CDR2 YFSETQ. The DNA for the CDR3 is TGCGCCAGCAGCTTGGAAGTGGGACTAAACACTGAAGCTTTCTTT. It encodes CASSLEVGLNTEAFF.

The chain recombines TRBV28 with TRBJ1-1; D might be TRBD1 (5 bases). Germline values: CDR1 MDHEN, CDR2 SYDVKM. The CDR3 covers 15 residues. V was cut by 8 bases and J by 6 bases, with 22 bases left in between. CDR3 residues: CASGGDRMAVSEAFF. CDR3 in DNA: TGTGCCAGCGGCGGGGACCGGATGGCCGTGTCTGAAGCTTTCTTT.

V usage is TRBV7-9 and J usage is TRBJ2-1; 14 bases map to TRBD2. The V and J ends lost 5 bases and 4 bases, in that order; junction bases with no gene match: 1. The CDR3 sequence is 15 residues long. Germline V gene lookup returns CDR1 SEHNR and CDR2 FQNEAQ (reference sequence). The CDR3 DNA is TGTGCCAGCAGCCGGACTAGCGGGAGGTACAATGAGCAGTTCTTC. As protein: CASSRTSGRYNEQFF.

This rearrangement joins TRBV7-6 to TRBJ2-1; D perhaps matches TRBD2 (5 bases). CDR3 length: 15 amino acids. The germline V gene has CDR1 SGHVS and CDR2 FNYEAQ. The V gene lost 1 base and the J gene lost 8 bases, with 15 bases spanning the gap. CDR3 DNA: TGTGCCAGCAGCTTAGGGGCTAGCCTCCCCCATGAGCAGTTCTTC. Amino acids: CASSLGASLPHEQFF. Supplemented by reference TRBV7-6 and TRBJ2-1, the full variable domain reads GAGVSQSPRYKVTKRGQDVALRCDPISGHVSLYWYRQALGQGPEFLTYFNYEAQQDKSGLPNDRFSAERPEGSISTLTIQRTEQRDSAMYRCASSLGASLPHEQFFGPGTRLTVL.

V usage is TRBV28 and J usage is TRBJ2-7; D is possibly TRBD2 (6 bases). This CDR3 region has 14 residues. CDR1 is MDHEN, CDR2 SYDVKM, per germline. The V and J ends lost 6 bases and 0 bases respectively, with 12 bases between them. The CDR3 DNA reads as TGTGCCAGCAGCCCGGGACTGTTCTCCTACGAGCAGTACTTC. This codes for CASSPGLFSYEQYF.

The chain uses TRBV29-1 and TRBJ2-1; tentatively, D is TRBD2 (6 bases). There are 13 residues in the CDR3. V dropped 1 base and J dropped 7 bases, with 11 bases sitting between them. The germline gives CDR1 SQVTM, CDR2 ANQGSEA. The CDR3 DNA is TGCAGCGTTGAAGTGGGACTCACTAATGAGCAGTTCTTC. Encoded protein: CSVEVGLTNEQFF.

This chain connects TRBV28 to TRBJ2-7; TRBD2 matches 12 bases. This CDR3 has 17 residues. Per germline, CDR1 MDHEN and CDR2 SYDVKM. J gave up 0 bases and V 6 bases, and 9 bases lay outside the gene matches. The CDR3 DNA reads as TGTGCCAGCAGAGGGACTAGCGGGTCATTTAGCTCCTACGAGCAGTACTTC. Translating it yields CASRGTSGSFSSYEQYF.

The chain employs TRBV30 and TRBJ2-1; D gene unclear. CDR3 size: 11 residues. In germline, CDR1 is GTSNPN, CDR2 SVGIG (reference sequence). Trimming shortened V by 0 bases and J by 13 bases, and 10 bases separated the two germline ends. CDR3 in DNA: TGTGCCTGGAGTGTAAGCTCCCTTCAGTTCTTC. Its protein product is CAWSVSSLQFF.

The chain joins TRBV27 to TRBJ2-5; 7 nucleotides match TRBD2. Germline trimming cut 5 bases from V and 2 bases from J; bases unmatched to any gene: 14. Germline-derived CDR1 and CDR2 are MNHEY and SMNVEV (reference sequence). This CDR3 comprises 17 residues. CDR3: CASSKGLGGSPQETQYF. The CDR3 nucleotides are TGTGCCAGCAGTAAGGGGCTGGGAGGGTCCCCACAAGAGACCCAGTACTTC.

The V and J genes are TRBV6-1 and TRBJ1-1; D gene uncertain. Germline V gene lookup returns CDR1 MNHNS and CDR2 SASEGT. The CDR3 consists of 17 residues. V lost 0 bases to trimming and J lost 3 bases, with 17 bases between them. CDR3 region: CASSEALHDLADTEAFF. CDR3 bases: TGTGCCAGCAGTGAAGCGCTTCATGATCTCGCGGACACTGAAGCTTTCTTT.

This clone has a handful of counts. The chain has TRBV28 and TRBJ1-2; D gene uncertain. Germline CDR1 is MDHEN and CDR2 is SYDVKM. V shed 3 bases and J shed 4 bases, with 6 bases lying between them. The CDR3 loop spans 12 amino acids. DNA of the CDR3: TGTGCCAGCAGTTTGCGGGGCTATGGCTACACCTTC. It yields the protein CASSLRGYGYTF.

This chain connects TRBV27 to TRBJ2-7, with a weak D call TRBD2 (6 bases). CDR3 length: 15 amino acids. The germline V gene has CDR1 MNHEY and CDR2 SMNVEV (reference sequence). Trimming took off 7 bases at V and 0 bases at J, with 16 bases between the two ends. CDR3 protein: CASTPPSGSSYEQYV. The CDR3 DNA reads as TGTGCCAGCACCCCTCCTTCCGGGAGCTCCTACGAGCAGTACGTC.

The DNA of the CDR3 is TGTGCCAGCAGCGTAGGCGGGAATGGCTACACCTTC. Translating it yields CASSVGGNGYTF. The chain is built from TRBV9 and TRBJ1-2; D is unresolved. In germline, CDR1 is SGDLS, CDR2 YYNGEE. The CDR3 is 12 amino acids. V lost 0 bases to trimming and J lost 6 bases, with 6 bases between them.

This chain joins TRBV7-2 and TRBJ2-7, with 12 bases aligning to TRBD2. Germline loops: CDR1 SGHTA, CDR2 FQGNSA. Unmatched junction bases numbered 6, after V lost 4 bases and J lost 2 bases. The CDR3 is 16 amino acids. The CDR3 DNA is TGTGCCAGCAGCTCACGGACTAGCGGGGCAACCTACGAGCAGTACTTC. It specifies CASSSRTSGATYEQYF.